This TCR beta chain was retrieved from a study of cytomegalovirus exposure and HLA in healthy donors. Study-wide results and caveats: The authors judged a highly shared variant cluster likely a sequencing artifact. Reports indicated that the classifier achieved high specificity and sensitivity in diagnosing cytomegalovirus status. A few CMV-associated chains were confirmed in vitro to be specific for CMV antigens.

In this sample, this clone turned up once. The antigen is undetermined. In the PCR, 60 Vbeta and 13 Jbeta primers were used. The table came from immunoSEQ multiplex PCR; TCRdb's copy has only in-frame clones and leaves some out. This table has about 100,000 clones, 73% appearing once. Sequenced input: PBMCs. This clonotype was sampled from a man aged 40-49 years in good health and CMV-seronegative.

The CDR3 is CASRAGTDSGNTIYF. The CDR3 nucleotides are TGTGCCAGCAGGGCGGGCACCGACTCTGGAAACACCATATATTTT. V is TRBV27 and J is TRBJ1-3; D uncertain. V gave up 6 bases and J gave up 0 bases, with 12 bases separating them. There are 15 residues in the CDR3. CDR1 MNHEY and CDR2 SMNVEV come from the germline V gene (reference sequence).